Sequencing of this T cell receptor beta chain was carried out in a study of T cell responses to AZD1222 COVID-19 vaccine. With 10 bases removed from V and 3 bases from J, the gap between germline ends came to 17 bases. Germline CDR1 is ENHRY and CDR2 is SYGVKD. The CDR3 has 14 amino acids. The protocol was immunoSEQ multiplex PCR, while the TCRdb copy is restricted to in-frame clones and leaves out a portion. The repertoire has 95,000 to 150,000 clones, about nine tenths of them found once; the top ten carry about 4.9%. Study-wide results and caveats: Nearly half of spike-specific TCRs reportedly go after variant regions that carry no mutations. Spike-specific TCR breadth and depth rose after two AZD1222 doses. Mapped onto spike, vaccine-associated CD4 TCRs spanned it and were dominant at 160-218 and 743-854.

With respect to this clone: Its cognate antigen is unknown.

The chain uses TRBV10-3 and TRBJ2-3, with a weak D call TRBD2 (5 bases). The material was peripheral blood, obtained on day 0 of AZD1222 vaccination. This TCR was sampled from an adult in good health. The CDR3 here is CATSFGAATDTQYF. CDR3 in DNA: TGTGCCACCTCTTTTGGAGCGGCGACAGATACGCAGTATTTT.